The 3 T cell receptor beta chains below come from one sample, sequenced in a study of immune cell composition in non-small cell lung cancer. Normal lung was taken at the farthest possible site, at least 3 cm from tumour. The data were produced by immunoSEQ multiplex PCR, yet TCRdb's version contains in-frame clones alone and is incomplete. The sample consists of 750 to 1,000 clones, about three quarters of them appearing once. The sequenced material came from non-adjacent lung tissue. The origin of the receptors is a human donor with non-small cell lung cancer.

This clone was detected a few times. This chain links TRBV11-2 with TRBJ1-2; TRBD1 is a possible D gene (6 bases). Germline loops: CDR1 SGHAT, CDR2 FQNNGV. The V and J ends lost 3 bases and 5 bases respectively, with 7 bases between them. The CDR3 has 12 amino acids. CDR3 region: CASSLTGYGYTF. The CDR3 coding sequence is TGTGCCAGCAGCTTGACAGGTTATGGCTACACCTTC.

This chain joins TRBV5-1 and TRBJ2-7; no reliable D call. V lost 0 bases, J lost 5 bases, and 12 bases lay in between. The CDR3 has 14 residues. Germline assignment: CDR1 SGHRS and CDR2 YFSETQ. This chain's CDR3 is CASSLGRAVDEQYF. In DNA, the CDR3 is TGCGCCAGCAGCTTGGGTCGGGCAGTAGACGAGCAGTACTTC.

The V and J genes are TRBV29-1 and TRBJ1-4; 10 positions agree with TRBD1. The germline gives CDR1 SQVTM, CDR2 ANQGSEA. V gave up 7 bases and J gave up 5 bases; unmatched junction bases: 4. This CDR3 contains 13 residues. The CDR3 protein is CSASGQGNEKLFF. In DNA form, the CDR3 reads TGCAGCGCATCGGGACAGGGGAATGAAAAACTGTTTTTT.